This T cell receptor (beta chain) derives from a study of cytomegalovirus exposure and HLA in healthy donors. About the study: One earlier analysis, a look at about 179 million T cells, found some 100 million unique TCR beta sequences. An early data release held tens of millions of unique TCRs from HLA-typed donors.

This PCR relied on a set of 60 Vbeta primers and 13 Jbeta primers. Produced via immunoSEQ multiplex PCR; TCRdb's table is partial and in-frame only. The sample holds about 160,000 clones; roughly 85% are singletons and the top ten take 2% to 2.5%. Study-level points and caveats: In a later analysis, several top co-occurrence clusters appeared linked to parvovirus B19, influenza, CMV and Epstein-Barr virus.

For this clone: Its target is unknown.

Germline CDR1 MNHEY, CDR2 SVGAGI. The CDR3 sequence is 14 residues long. V lost 6 bases, J lost 6 bases, and 17 bases lay in between. Sequenced input: PBMCs. This chain connects TRBV6-5 to TRBJ1-2, with D perhaps TRBD1 (6 bases). This clonotype was sampled from a middle-aged man in good health and CMV-seronegative. In nucleotides, the CDR3 is TGTGCCAGCAGCAGAGACAGGACCGACAATGGCTACACCTTC. It translates to CASSRDRTDNGYTF.